This T cell receptor beta chain stems from a study of human T cells and chemical hapten exposure. The wider study: Slight volume differences across pooled libraries mainly accounted for varying per-sample TCR yields.

Trimming shortened V by 5 bases and J by 2 bases, and 13 bases separated the two germline ends. Germline CDR1 reads MDHEN; CDR2 reads SYDVKM. CDR3 length equals 14 residues. The table lists this clonotype with a count of one. Its antigen is still unknown. Regarding the study as a whole: TCRs at a frequency above 1 in 1000 stayed unchanged with DPC sensitization.

Researchers extracted total RNA from unfractionated whole blood. Separate cDNA molecules received unique molecular identifiers, which the library attached to them. In the source study's methods: Individual samples carried between about 20,000 and 700,000 TCRs, with 95,638 as the median. TCRdb independently ran MiXCR on the 5' RACE reads; one entry per CDR3 protein. The V and J calls shown here were made by TCRdb, not taken from the authors' results. The data contain 100,000 to 120,000 distinct CDR3 sequences, roughly 18% of them seen just once; the ten biggest clones take up roughly 3.1%. The rearrangement uses TRBV28 and TRBJ2-7; D is tentatively TRBD1 or TRBD2 (5 bases each). This receptor was identified in a human donor in good health. CDR3 nucleotides: TGTGCCAGCAGTCTCCGGGACCGAGCCTACGAGCAGTACTTC. As protein: CASSLRDRAYEQYF.